One sample yielded the 10 T cell receptor beta chains listed below, sequenced in a study of cytomegalovirus exposure and HLA in healthy donors. PCR was performed using 60 Vbeta and 13 Jbeta primers. Sequencing used immunoSEQ multiplex PCR; TCRdb keeps in-frame clones, though not all of them. This sample carries roughly 180,000 clones, around 82% of them seen once, and the ten largest clones take 0.8% to 1.3%. The sequenced material came from PBMCs. Source of these receptors: a man younger than 45 in good health and CMV-seronegative.

The rearrangement links TRBV29-1 to TRBJ1-3; weak D call: TRBD1 (6 bases). The length of the CDR3 is 16 residues. Trimming shortened V by 4 bases and J by 0 bases, and 16 bases separated the two germline ends. Germline lookup yields CDR1 SQVTM and CDR2 ANQGSEA. CDR3 loop: CSVVVNRDISGNTIYF. Written as DNA, the CDR3 is TGCAGCGTTGTGGTCAACCGGGACATCTCTGGAAACACCATATATTTT.

The CDR3 DNA sequence: TGTGCCAGTAGTATCGATCCGGGTGCGACAGGGATCGAGCAGTACTTC. This gives the protein CASSIDPGATGIEQYF. The rearrangement uses TRBV19 and TRBJ2-7; 7 nucleotides agree with TRBD1. V was pared by 3 bases and J by 6 bases, with 14 bases of the junction left unmatched. CDR3 size: 16 residues. Germline V gene sequence: CDR1 LNHDA, CDR2 SQIVND (reference sequence).

The chain combines TRBV5-1 with TRBJ2-2; D is possibly TRBD1 (6 bases). The CDR3 extends over 15 amino acids. Trimming removed 2 bases at V and 0 bases at J, with 8 bases between. Germline loops: CDR1 SGHRS, CDR2 YFSETQ. CDR3 nucleotide sequence: TGCGCCAGCAGCTTACAGGGAGCGAACACCGGGGAGCTGTTTTTT. Translation: CASSLQGANTGELFF.

In nucleotides, the CDR3 is TGTGCCACCAGCAGAGATTTGGGGGCGGCGTATCAGCCCCAGCATTTT. This encodes CATSRDLGAAYQPQHF. The chain has TRBV15 and TRBJ1-5; maybe TRBD1 (6 bases). This CDR3 spans 16 amino acids. Germline V gene sequence: CDR1 LNHNV, CDR2 YYDKDF (reference sequence). V dropped 0 bases and J dropped 5 bases, with 14 bases sitting between them.

The chain combines TRBV4-2 with TRBJ1-5, with a tentative D call TRBD1 (6 bases). CDR1 is LGHNA and CDR2 is YNFKEQ in the germline V gene. The ends were cut back, 0 bases at V and 3 bases at J, with 12 bases in the middle. CDR3 length: 16 amino acids. CDR3 protein: CASSQDQDSYNQPQHF. Written as DNA, the CDR3 is TGTGCCAGCAGCCAAGATCAGGACAGCTACAATCAGCCCCAGCATTTT.

This chain connects TRBV6-5 to TRBJ1-5, with a possible D match to TRBD1 (5 bases). Deletions cut 7 bases from V and 5 bases from J, with 15 bases between. The CDR3 is 14 residues long. Germline V gene lookup returns CDR1 MNHEY and CDR2 SVGAGI. In nucleotides, the CDR3 is TGTGCCAGCAAACTTAGGGGTTGGGATCAGCCCCAGCATTTT. It encodes CASKLRGWDQPQHF.

The rearrangement joins TRBV10-2 to TRBJ2-5, with TRBD2 matching 9 bases. Germline CDR1 WSHSY, CDR2 SAAADI. Trimming took 4 bases from V and 5 from J; bases not matched to a gene: 8. The CDR3 loop spans 15 amino acids. CDR3 residues: CASSVSSGVAETQYF. In DNA, the CDR3 is TGCGCCAGCAGTGTCTCTAGCGGGGTAGCTGAGACCCAGTACTTC.

The CDR3 DNA reads TGTGCCAGCTCACCACCAGGGGGGAGGGGCTTGAACACTGAAGCTTTCTTT. Translating gives CASSPPGGRGLNTEAFF. The chain links TRBV18 to TRBJ1-1, with a tentative D call TRBD1 (6 bases). Germline CDR1 is KGHSH and CDR2 is LQKENI. This CDR3 has 17 residues. V was clipped by 0 bases and J by 0 bases, with 14 bases between them. The full variable domain, its missing parts supplied by reference TRBV18 and TRBJ1-1, is NAGVMQNPRHLVRRRGQEARLRCSPMKGHSHVYWYRQLPEEGLKFMVYLQKENIIDESGMPKERFSAEFPKEGPSILRIQQVVRGDSAAYFCASSPPGGRGLNTEAFFGQGTRLTVV.

The chain couples TRBV4-1 to TRBJ2-7; TRBD1 might be the D (8 bases). Trimming cost V 0 bases and J 5 bases, with 17 bases left between them. The germline V gene has CDR1 MGHRA and CDR2 YSYEKL. The CDR3 runs to 16 residues. Here the CDR3 DNA reads TGCGCCAGCAGCCAAGACGGGAGGACAGGGTCCCACGAGCAGTACTTC. It encodes CASSQDGRTGSHEQYF.

The V gene is TRBV18, the J gene TRBJ2-5; no reliable D call. The CDR3 runs to 15 residues. Germline V gene data show CDR1 as KGHSH and CDR2 as LQKENI. V gave up 1 base and J gave up 5 bases, with 14 bases separating them. The CDR3 bases are TGTGCCAGCTCACCACTGACTGGCTTGACGGAGACCCAGTACTTC. It yields the protein CASSPLTGLTETQYF.